The TCR beta chain under discussion was sequenced for a study of response to subunit inactivated influenza vaccine. Per the germline V gene, CDR1 is ENHRY and CDR2 is SYGVKD. CDR3 length: 18 amino acids. With V trimmed by 6 bases and J by 0 bases, 14 bases remained unmatched. MiXCR, run by TCRdb on the RT-PCR reads, gives a single entry per CDR3 protein. In the table there are around 600,000 distinct CDR3 sequences, roughly 10% of which are singletons. The same specimen was also included in a second study, on T cells expressing NK-cell markers. This second study notes: It was by 5'RACE template switching with UMIs that TCR beta cDNA was made.

Here the sequenced sample was PBMCs from blood, taken on the day of vaccination. This chain joins TRBV10-3 and TRBJ2-3; 8 bases are shared with TRBD2. The receptor was isolated from a man aged 50 to 59 who received an inactivated influenza vaccine. CDR3 sequence reads: CAIRGLAGLPFSTDTQYF. CDR3 sequence (DNA): TGTGCCATCAGGGGTCTAGCGGGCTTACCTTTTAGCACAGATACGCAGTATTTT.